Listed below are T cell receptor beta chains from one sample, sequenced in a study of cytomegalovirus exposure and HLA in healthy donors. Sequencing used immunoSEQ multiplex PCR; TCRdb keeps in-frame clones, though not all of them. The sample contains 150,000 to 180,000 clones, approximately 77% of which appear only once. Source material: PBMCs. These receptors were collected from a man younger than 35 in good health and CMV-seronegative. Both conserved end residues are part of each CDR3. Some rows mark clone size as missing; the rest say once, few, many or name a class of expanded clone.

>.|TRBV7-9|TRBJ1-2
CSSSLEYRDSATNYGYTF
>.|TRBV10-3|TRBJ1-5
CAISPDRGDQPQHF
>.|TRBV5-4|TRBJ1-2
CASSLVGSGGYTF
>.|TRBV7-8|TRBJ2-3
CASSRLAVDTQYF
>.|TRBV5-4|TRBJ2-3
CASSLGTSGGPTDTQYF
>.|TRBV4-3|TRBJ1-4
CASSQDLAGEKLFF
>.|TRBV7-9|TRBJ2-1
CSSSGARNEQFF
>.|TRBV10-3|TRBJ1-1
CAISDGRGNTEAFF
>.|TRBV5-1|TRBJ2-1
CASSLGHGRAEYEQFF
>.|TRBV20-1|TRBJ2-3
CSAPRVDTQYF
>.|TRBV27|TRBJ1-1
CASTPKTGPNTEAFF
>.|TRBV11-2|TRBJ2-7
CASSLVEAVKGYEQYF
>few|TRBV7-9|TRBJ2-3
CASSLASGRLSTQYF
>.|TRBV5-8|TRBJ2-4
CASSHRAIRGSKNIQYF
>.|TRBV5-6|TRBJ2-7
CASSLERYEQYF
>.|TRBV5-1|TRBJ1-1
CASSWNPGRDTEAFF
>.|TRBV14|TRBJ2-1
CASSQAPGVFYEQFF
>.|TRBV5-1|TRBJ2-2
CASSPRAGENTGELFF
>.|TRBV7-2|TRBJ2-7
CASSLSTGTNYEQYF
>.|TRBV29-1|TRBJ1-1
CVPGGSTEAFF
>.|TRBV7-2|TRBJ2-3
CASSLDGAVWDTQYF
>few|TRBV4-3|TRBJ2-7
CASSPSGDYYEQYF
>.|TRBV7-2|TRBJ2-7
CASHSGGAYEQYF